The clone carrying this T cell receptor (beta chain) has at least ten counts. V was shortened by 2 bases and J by 8 bases, with 15 bases between the two germline ends. This CDR3 is 15 amino acids long. Per the germline V gene, CDR1 is SEHNR and CDR2 is FQNEAQ (reference sequence). Under the authors' procedure: Reference gene primers were amplified, and this amplification served to estimate nucleated cell counts. Clones were sequenced by immunoSEQ multiplex PCR, and TCRdb holds only the in-frame ones, with some missing. V, J and clone size reflect that table, while D and trimming were determined from the DNA. The data contain around 95,000 clones, roughly 85% of them seen just once; the ten biggest clones take up roughly an eighth. This sample stems from a study of blood T cell repertoires in COVID-19. Overall study context: The origin of the acute and convalescent COVID-19 samples was the United States, Italy and Spain. Sources were T cells, B-cell-depleted T cells, or PBMCs; the material itself was cDNA or gDNA.

The sequence was obtained from a woman in her 70s with acute or convalescent COVID-19. Material for sequencing was peripheral blood. This chain joins TRBV7-9 and TRBJ1-4; a weak D match, TRBD1 (6 bases). CDR3 DNA sequence: TGTGCCAGCAGCTTATTTCCTCAGGGGAAAGAAAAACTGTTTTTT. Translating gives CASSLFPQGKEKLFF.